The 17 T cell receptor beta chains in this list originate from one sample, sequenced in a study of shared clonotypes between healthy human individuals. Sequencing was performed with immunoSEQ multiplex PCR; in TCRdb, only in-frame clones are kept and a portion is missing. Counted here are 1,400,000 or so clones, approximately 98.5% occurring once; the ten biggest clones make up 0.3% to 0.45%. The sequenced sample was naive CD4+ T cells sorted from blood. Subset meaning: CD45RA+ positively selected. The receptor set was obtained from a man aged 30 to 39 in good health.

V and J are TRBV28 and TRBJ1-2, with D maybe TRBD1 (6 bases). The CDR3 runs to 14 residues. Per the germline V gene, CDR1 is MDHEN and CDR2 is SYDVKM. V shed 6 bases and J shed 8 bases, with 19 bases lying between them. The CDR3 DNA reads TGTGCCAGCAGGGGGGGACACCTAGCAGGCGGCTACACCTTC. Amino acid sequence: CASRGGHLAGGYTF.

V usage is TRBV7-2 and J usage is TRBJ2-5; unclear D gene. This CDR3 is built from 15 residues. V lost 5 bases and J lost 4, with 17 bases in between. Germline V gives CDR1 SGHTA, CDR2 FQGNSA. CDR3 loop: CASSTRRTFGETQYF. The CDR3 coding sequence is TGTGCCAGCAGCACCAGACGTACCTTTGGAGAGACCCAGTACTTC. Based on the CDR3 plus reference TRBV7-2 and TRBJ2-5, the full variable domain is GAGVSQSPSNKVTEKGKDVELRCDPISGHTALYWYRQSLGQGLEFLIYFQGNSAPDKSGLPSDRFSAERTGGSVSTLTIQRTQQEDSAVYLCASSTRRTFGETQYFGPGTRLLVL.

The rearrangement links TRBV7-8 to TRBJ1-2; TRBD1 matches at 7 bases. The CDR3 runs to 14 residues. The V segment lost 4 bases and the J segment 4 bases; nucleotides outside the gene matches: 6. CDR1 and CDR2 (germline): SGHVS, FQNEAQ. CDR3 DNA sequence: TGTGCCAGCAGCTCGACAGGGTTGGGCTATGGCTACACCTTC. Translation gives CASSSTGLGYGYTF.

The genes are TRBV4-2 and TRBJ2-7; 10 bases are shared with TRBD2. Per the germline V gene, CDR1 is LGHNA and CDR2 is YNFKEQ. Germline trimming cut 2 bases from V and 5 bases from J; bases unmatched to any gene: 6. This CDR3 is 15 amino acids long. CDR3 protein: CASSQPTSGSHEQYF. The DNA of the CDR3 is TGTGCCAGCAGCCAACCGACTAGCGGGTCCCACGAGCAGTACTTC.

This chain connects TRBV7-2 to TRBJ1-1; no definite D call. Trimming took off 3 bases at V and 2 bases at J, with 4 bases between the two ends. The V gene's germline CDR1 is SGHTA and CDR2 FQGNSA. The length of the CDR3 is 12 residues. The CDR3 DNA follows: TGTGCCAGCAGCTTCGTAAACACTGAAGCTTTCTTT. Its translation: CASSFVNTEAFF.

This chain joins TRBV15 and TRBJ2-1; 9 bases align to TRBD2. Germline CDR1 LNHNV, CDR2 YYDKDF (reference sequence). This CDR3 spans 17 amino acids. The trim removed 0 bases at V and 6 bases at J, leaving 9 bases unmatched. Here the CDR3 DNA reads TGTGCCACCAGCAGAGAAGGGGGCGGGAGGGCCCTCAATGAGCAGTTCTTC. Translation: CATSREGGGRALNEQFF.

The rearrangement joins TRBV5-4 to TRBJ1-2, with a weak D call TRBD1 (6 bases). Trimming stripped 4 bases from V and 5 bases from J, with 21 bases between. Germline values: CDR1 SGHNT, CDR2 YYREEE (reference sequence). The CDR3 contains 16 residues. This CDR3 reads CASSPVTGQGEYGYTF. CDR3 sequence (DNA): TGTGCCAGCAGCCCCGTAACGGGACAAGGGGAATATGGCTACACCTTC.

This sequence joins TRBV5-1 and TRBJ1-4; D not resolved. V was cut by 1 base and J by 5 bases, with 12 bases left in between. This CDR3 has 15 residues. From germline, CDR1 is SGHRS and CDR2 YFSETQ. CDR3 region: CASSLIGFANEKLFF. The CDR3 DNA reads TGCGCCAGCAGCTTGATTGGGTTCGCCAATGAAAAACTGTTTTTT.

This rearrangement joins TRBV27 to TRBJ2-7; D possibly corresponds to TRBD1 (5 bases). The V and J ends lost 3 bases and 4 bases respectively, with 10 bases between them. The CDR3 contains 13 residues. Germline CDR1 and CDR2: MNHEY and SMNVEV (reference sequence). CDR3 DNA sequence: TGTGCCAGCAGTTTCCAGGGCCGGTACGAGCAGTACTTC. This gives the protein CASSFQGRYEQYF.

As DNA, the CDR3 is TGTGCCAGCAGCCTCGGCCCTGGGGGGGCTAGCACAGATACGCAGTATTTT. Its translation is CASSLGPGGASTDTQYF. The rearrangement uses TRBV28 and TRBJ2-3; D perhaps matches TRBD2 (7 bases). There are 17 residues in the CDR3. Germline loops: CDR1 MDHEN, CDR2 SYDVKM. Trimming took off 6 bases at V and 0 bases at J, with 19 bases between the two ends.

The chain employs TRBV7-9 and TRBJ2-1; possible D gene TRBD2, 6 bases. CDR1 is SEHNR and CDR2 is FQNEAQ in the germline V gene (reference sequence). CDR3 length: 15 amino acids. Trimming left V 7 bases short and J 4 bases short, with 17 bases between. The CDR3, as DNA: TGTGCCAGCAAAGAAGCATTGCGGGATTACAATGAGCAGTTCTTC. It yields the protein CASKEALRDYNEQFF.

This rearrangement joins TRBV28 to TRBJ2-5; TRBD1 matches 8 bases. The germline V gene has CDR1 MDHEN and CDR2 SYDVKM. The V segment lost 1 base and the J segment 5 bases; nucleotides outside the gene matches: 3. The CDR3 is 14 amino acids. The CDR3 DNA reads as TGTGCCAGCAGTTTATACAGGGGGACTGAGACCCAGTACTTC. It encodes CASSLYRGTETQYF.

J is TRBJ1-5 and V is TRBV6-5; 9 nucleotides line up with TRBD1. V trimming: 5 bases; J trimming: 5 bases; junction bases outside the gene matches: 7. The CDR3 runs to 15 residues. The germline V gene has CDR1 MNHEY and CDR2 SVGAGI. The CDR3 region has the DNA TGTGCCAGCAGTCCCCGGGACAGGGAGGATCAGCCCCAGCATTTT. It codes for CASSPRDREDQPQHF.

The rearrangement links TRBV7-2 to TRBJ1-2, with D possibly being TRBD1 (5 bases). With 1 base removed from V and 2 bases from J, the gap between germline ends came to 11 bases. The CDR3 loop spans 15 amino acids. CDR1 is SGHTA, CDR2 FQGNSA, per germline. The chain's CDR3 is CASSLVEQVNYGYTF. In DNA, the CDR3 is TGTGCCAGCAGCTTAGTGGAACAGGTCAACTATGGCTACACCTTC.

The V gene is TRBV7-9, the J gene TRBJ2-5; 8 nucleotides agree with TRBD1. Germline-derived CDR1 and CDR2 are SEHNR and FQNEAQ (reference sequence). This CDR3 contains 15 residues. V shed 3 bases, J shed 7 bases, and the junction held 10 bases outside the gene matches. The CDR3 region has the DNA TGTGCCAGCAGCTTCCAAAGGACAGGGCCAGTGACCCAGTACTTC. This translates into CASSFQRTGPVTQYF. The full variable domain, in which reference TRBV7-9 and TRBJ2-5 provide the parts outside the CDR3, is DTGVSQNPRHKITKRGQNVTFRCDPISEHNRLYWYRQTLGQGPEFLTYFQNEAQLEKSRLLSDRFSAERPKGSFSTLEIQRTEQGDSAMYLCASSFQRTGPVTQYFGPGTRLLVL.

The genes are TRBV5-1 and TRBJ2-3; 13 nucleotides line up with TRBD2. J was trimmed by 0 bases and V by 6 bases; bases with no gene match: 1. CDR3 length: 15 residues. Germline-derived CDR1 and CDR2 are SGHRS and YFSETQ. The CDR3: CASTGLAGSTDTQYF. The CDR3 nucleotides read TGCGCCAGCACGGGACTAGCGGGAAGCACAGATACGCAGTATTTT.

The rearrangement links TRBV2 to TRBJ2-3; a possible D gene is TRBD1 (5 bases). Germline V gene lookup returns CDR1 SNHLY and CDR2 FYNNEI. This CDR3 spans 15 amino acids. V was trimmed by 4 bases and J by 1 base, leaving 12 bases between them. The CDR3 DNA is TGTGCCAGCAGTGTTCTAACAGGAGGCACAGATACGCAGTATTTT. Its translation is CASSVLTGGTDTQYF.